This T cell receptor (beta chain) came from a study of T cell responses to AZD1222 COVID-19 vaccine (dated by TCRdb to 2020 to 2022). Describing the broader study: Because spike-specific TCR depth and breadth did not differ between the two schedules, AZD1222 recipients who got a second dose at roughly 4 weeks were pooled with those who got a second dose at roughly 12 weeks. Trial participants were enrolled by age into subgroups of 18-55, 56-69 and 70-plus years, and around 150, 28 and 57 TCR-sequenced participants, respectively, were included in these subgroups. TCR sequencing was performed for some 250 trial participants, of whom some 200 were given two doses of AZD1222 and roughly 25 were given two doses of MenACWY control vaccine.

This sample's time point label indicates: baseline before first vaccination. Vaccinee samples came from UK trials COV001 and COV002, including a single-blind randomized controlled phase 2/3 trial of AZD1222 (ChAdOx1 nCoV-19) in healthy adults. For TCRbeta chain sequencing, PBMC samples from trial participants were taken at day 0 and at day 28 after the second dose. To note about this clone: The antigen it binds to is not known. Base qualities are not at hand, and no much larger clone is one base apart.

The CDR3 regions of human TCRbeta chains were analyzed by immunosequencing. Per the source publication's procedure: Repertoire TCRs were matched against a reference library of SARS-CoV-2-specific TCRs generated with the MIRA antigen-specificity platform. Breadth meant the fraction of unique TCRs that were SARS-CoV-2-associated, whereas depth meant the fraction of total T cells that were SARS-CoV-2-associated. Using the MIRA data, every spike-specific TCR was mapped to the spike region that the TCR reacted to and assigned to either a CD4 or a CD8 class. Log10-transformed breadth and depth values were compared by one-way ANOVA with Sidak's multiple comparisons tests. TCRdb carries this immuneACCESS record with in-frame sequences only. Its versions omit some clonotypes, under half of them owing to an unresolved V gene in the studies checked, with the rest unexplained. For V, J and clone size, that table is used; D and trimming come from the DNA. The sample contains about 120,000 clones, 70% to 90% of them found a single time. In total, the top ten clones hold around 2.4% of the sample.

On the study overall, not on this receptor specifically: Epitopes outside the regions mutated in the B.1.351 and B.1.1.7 variants were reportedly recognized by nearly half of the unique spike-specific TCRs. Participants were mostly white British, with more females than males. The authors suggested clonal diversity may have been underestimated. In the small 56-69-year group, the increase in depth fell short of significance, most likely because of low power. Only five or six AZD1222 recipients were SARS-CoV-2 seropositive at baseline, limiting conclusions about previously exposed vaccinees. Because no day 14 peak-response samples were available, the repertoires could be characterized only after the peak T cell response. Vaccine-associated CD4 TCRs spanned the whole spike protein, with dominant responses in regions 160-218 and 743-854. A significant rise in spike-specific TCR breadth and depth was observed after two AZD1222 doses relative to day 0 and relative to MenACWY recipients.

Trimming accounts for 0 bases at V and 2 bases at J, while the number of junction bases matched to no gene is 1. The CDR3 covers 14 residues, taking in both the cysteine and the phenylalanine. The kept DNA is CDR3 alone, 42 bases in frame from the first base. CDR1 and CDR2 are read off the germline V gene as SGHRS and YFSETQ. The sequence came from an adult in good health. This specimen consisted of peripheral blood, obtained on day 0 of AZD1222 vaccination. This receptor chain uses TRBV5-1 and TRBJ2-5, with 7 central nucleotides matching TRBD2. The CDR3 region: CASSLGTRQETQYF. The bases read TGCGCCAGCAGCTTGGGGACTAGACAAGAGACCCAGTACTTC.